This T cell receptor (beta chain) originates from a study of technical replicates of blood from a handful of donors. Germline trimming cut 4 bases from V and 3 bases from J; bases unmatched to any gene: 5. Germline values: CDR1 SGHDT, CDR2 YYEEEE. The CDR3 consists of 14 residues. Clones were read by immunoSEQ multiplex PCR, and TCRdb kept only the in-frame ones, dropping some. Altogether roughly 45,000 clones are present, roughly 92% being singletons, with the ten largest covering around 3.6%. The receptor was derived from a human donor in good health. Some clones in this sample may be carry-over from other donors' samples. The rearrangement uses TRBV5-6 and TRBJ1-2, with 8 bases fitting TRBD1. The sample taken for sequencing was PBMCs. The CDR3 region is CASSRDRRYYGYTF. The CDR3 DNA sequence: TGTGCCAGCAGCCGGGACAGGCGGTACTATGGCTACACCTTC.